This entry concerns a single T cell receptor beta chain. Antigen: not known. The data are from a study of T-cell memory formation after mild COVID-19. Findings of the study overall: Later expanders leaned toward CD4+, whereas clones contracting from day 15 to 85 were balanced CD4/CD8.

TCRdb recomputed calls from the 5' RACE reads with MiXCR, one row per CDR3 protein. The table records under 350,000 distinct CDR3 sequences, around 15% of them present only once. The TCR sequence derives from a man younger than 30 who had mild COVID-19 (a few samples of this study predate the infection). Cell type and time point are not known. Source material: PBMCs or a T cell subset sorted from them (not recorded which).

CDR3 in amino acids: CASSATTGAPYEQYF. CDR3 nucleotide sequence: TGTGCCAGCAGTGCCACGACAGGGGCCCCCTACGAGCAGTACTTC. The chain couples TRBV27 to TRBJ2-7, with 8 bases aligning to TRBD1. V lost 5 bases to trimming and J lost 2 bases; unmatched junction nucleotides: 8. The CDR3 totals 15 residues. The germline V gene has CDR1 MNHEY and CDR2 SMNVEV (reference sequence).